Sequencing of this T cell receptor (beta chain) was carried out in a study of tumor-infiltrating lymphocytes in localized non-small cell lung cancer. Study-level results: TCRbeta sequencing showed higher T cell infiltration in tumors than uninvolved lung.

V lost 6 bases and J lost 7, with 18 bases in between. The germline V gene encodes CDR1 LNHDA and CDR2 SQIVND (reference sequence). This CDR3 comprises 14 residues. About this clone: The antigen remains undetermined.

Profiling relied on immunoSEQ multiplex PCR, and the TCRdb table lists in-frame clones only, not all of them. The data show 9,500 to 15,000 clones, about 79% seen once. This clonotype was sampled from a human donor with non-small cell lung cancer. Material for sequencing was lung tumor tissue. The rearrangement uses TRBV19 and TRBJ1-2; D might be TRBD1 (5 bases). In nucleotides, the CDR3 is TGTGCCAGTAGCCCCGAAGGGGATTTCGCTGGCTACACCTTC. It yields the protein CASSPEGDFAGYTF.